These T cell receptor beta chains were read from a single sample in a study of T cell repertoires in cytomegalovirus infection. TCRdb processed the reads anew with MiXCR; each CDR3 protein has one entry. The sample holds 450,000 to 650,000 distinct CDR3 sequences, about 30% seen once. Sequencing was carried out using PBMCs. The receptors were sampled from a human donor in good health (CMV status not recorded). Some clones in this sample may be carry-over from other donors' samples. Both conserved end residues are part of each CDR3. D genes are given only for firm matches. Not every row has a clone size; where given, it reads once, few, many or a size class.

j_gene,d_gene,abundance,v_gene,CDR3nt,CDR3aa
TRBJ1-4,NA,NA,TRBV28,TGTGCCAGCAGTTCCGCGGGTGGCGGTGAAAAACTGTTTTTT,CASSSAGGGEKLFF
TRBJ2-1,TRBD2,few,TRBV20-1,TGCAGTGCTAGGAGACTCCGGGACAGGGGACTAGCGGGGGTTTACAATGAGCAGTTCTTC,CSARRLRDRGLAGVYNEQFF
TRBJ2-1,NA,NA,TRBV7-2,TGTGCCAGCAGCTCAGGGAGGTTAAGGGGTGAGCAGTTCTTC,CASSSGRLRGEQFF
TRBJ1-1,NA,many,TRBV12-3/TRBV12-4,TGTGCCAGCGCTATCACAGGATCGAACACTGAAGCTTTCTTT,CASAITGSNTEAFF
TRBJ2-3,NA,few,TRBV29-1,TGCAGCGTTGACTGGTCGGGGAGAAGCACAGATACGCAGTATTTT,CSVDWSGRSTDTQYF
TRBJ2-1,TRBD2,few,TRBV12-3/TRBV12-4,TGTGCCAGCAGTCCCTCGACCCAGCGGGGTTACAATGAGCAGTTCTTC,CASSPSTQRGYNEQFF
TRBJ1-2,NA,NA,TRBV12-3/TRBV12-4,TGTGCCAGCAGTTTTTGGACGGGGGCGGAGGGCTACACCTTC,CASSFWTGAEGYTF
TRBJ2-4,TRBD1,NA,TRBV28,TGTGCCAGCAGTTTGGGGGACAGGGTCAGTAGATCTCAGTACTTC,CASSLGDRVSRSQYF
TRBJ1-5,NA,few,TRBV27,TGTGCCAGCGGTACAGTCAGCAATCAGCCCCAGCATTTT,CASGTVSNQPQHF
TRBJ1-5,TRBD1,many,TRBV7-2,TGTGCCAGCAGCTTAGGGGACAGGGGATCCAATCAGCCCCAGCATTTT,CASSLGDRGSNQPQHF
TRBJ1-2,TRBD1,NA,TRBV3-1,TGTGCCAGCAGCCCGGCGGCAGGGGGGAACTATGGCTACACCTTC,CASSPAAGGNYGYTF
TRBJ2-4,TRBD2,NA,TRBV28,TGTGCCAGCAGTTTACTGGGACTAGCGGGAAGGATGGCAGACATTCAGTACTTC,CASSLLGLAGRMADIQYF
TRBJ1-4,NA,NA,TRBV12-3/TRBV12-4,TGTGCCAGCAGCCCCTCCCACGGATGGAGGACAACTAATGAAAAACTGTTTTTT,CASSPSHGWRTTNEKLFF
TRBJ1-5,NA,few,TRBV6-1,TGTGCCACTCACGAGGGTATCGGAGGTATGAGCAATCAGCCCCAGCATTTT,CATHEGIGGMSNQPQHF
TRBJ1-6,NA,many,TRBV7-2,TGTGCCAGCACCTACGGAGGGGTCGATTCACCCCTCCACTTT,CASTYGGVDSPLHF
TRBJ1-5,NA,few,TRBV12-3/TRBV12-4,TGTGCCAGCAAGGAATATAGCAATCAGCCCCAGCATTTT,CASKEYSNQPQHF
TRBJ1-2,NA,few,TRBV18,TGTGCCAGCTCTACTATAGACGGCTATGGCTACACCTTC,CASSTIDGYGYTF
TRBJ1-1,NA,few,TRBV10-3,TGTGCCATCAGTGTGGACAGTTCGAACACTGAAGCTTTCTTT,CAISVDSSNTEAFF
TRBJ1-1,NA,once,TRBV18,TGTGCCAGCTCACCACGGGCCGGGGAGGACACTGAAGCTTTCTTT,CASSPRAGEDTEAFF
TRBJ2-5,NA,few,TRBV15,TGTGCCACCAGCAGAGGGGCCTCGGTAGAGACCCAGTACTTC,CATSRGASVETQYF
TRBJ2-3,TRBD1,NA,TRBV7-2,TGTGCCAGCAGCTTAGCGCAGGCCAGGGGGTCAGATATGCAGTATTTT,CASSLAQARGSDMQYF
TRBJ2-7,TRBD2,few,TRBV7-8,TGTGCCAGCAGCGGGCGGGGGGCCTACGAGCAGTACTTC,CASSGRGAYEQYF
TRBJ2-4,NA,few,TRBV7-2,TGTGCCAGCAGCTTAGCGCCAGCCAAAAACATTCAGTACTTC,CASSLAPAKNIQYF
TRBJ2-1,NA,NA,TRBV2,TGTGCCAGCAGTTCCTCTAGCGCAACCTACAATGAGCAGTTCTTC,CASSSSSATYNEQFF
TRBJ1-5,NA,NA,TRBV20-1,TGCAGTGCTAGCCCGACGGGCTTAGAGCCCCAGCATTTT,CSASPTGLEPQHF
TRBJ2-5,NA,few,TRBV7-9,TGTGCCAGCAGCCCACAAACCCGGGGGGAGACCCAGTACTTC,CASSPQTRGETQYF
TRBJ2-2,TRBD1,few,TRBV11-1,TGTGCCAGCAGCTCGCCGTTGACAGGGGAGACCGGGGAGCTGTTTTTT,CASSSPLTGETGELFF
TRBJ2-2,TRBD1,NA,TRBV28,TGTGCCAGCAGGGGACAGGGAAGGATCGGGGAGCTGTTTTTT,CASRGQGRIGELFF
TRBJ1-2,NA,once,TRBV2,TGTGCCAGCAGTGAAGGGCAGGGAGCTAACTATGGCTACACCTTC,CASSEGQGANYGYTF
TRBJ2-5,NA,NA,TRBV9,TGTGCCAGCAGCGTATCTGGGAAAGAGACCCAGTACTTC,CASSVSGKETQYF
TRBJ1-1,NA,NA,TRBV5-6,TGTGCCAGCAGCTTGGTTGTGGGCACTGAAGCTTTCTTT,CASSLVVGTEAFF
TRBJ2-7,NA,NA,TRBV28,TGTGCCAGCGGCACTAGTATCGAGCAGTACTTC,CASGTSIEQYF
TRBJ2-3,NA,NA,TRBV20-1,TGCAGTGCTACTTGGGACCTCACAGATACGCAGTATTTT,CSATWDLTDTQYF
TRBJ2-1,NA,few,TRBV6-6,TGTGCCAGCAGTAGTCTGTACGGGAGCAATGAGCAGTTCTTC,CASSSLYGSNEQFF
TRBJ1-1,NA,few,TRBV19,TGTGCCAGTATCCCCTCCGGACGGCTGAACACTGAAGCTTTCTTT,CASIPSGRLNTEAFF
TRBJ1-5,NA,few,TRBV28,TGTGCCAGCAAGACGGGGGGCGCGCATCAGCCCCAGCATTTT,CASKTGGAHQPQHF
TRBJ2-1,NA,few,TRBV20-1,TGCAGTGCTAGAGATCCCGACCGGTATACCTACAATGAGCAGTTCTTC,CSARDPDRYTYNEQFF
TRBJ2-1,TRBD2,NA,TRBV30,TGTGCCTGGAGTGTATTCGCGGGGGGGTCCTACAATGAGCAGTTCTTC,CAWSVFAGGSYNEQFF
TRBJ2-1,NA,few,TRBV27,TGTGCCAGCAGTGTTGGAGGGGGGATCTACAATGAGCAGTTCTTC,CASSVGGGIYNEQFF
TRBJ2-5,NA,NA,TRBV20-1,TGCAGTGCTAGAGGTCGGGTGGGCCAAGAGACCCAGTACTTC,CSARGRVGQETQYF
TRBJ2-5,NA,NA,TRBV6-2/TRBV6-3,TGTGCCAGCAGTTACGGCAGGCAAGAGACCCAGTACTTC,CASSYGRQETQYF
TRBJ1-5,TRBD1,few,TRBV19,TGTGCCACGATGGACAGGGCCAATCAGCCCCAGCATTTT,CATMDRANQPQHF
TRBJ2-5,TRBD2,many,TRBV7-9,TGTGCCAGCAGCTTACCGGGGCGGACTAGCGGAAACCAAGAGACCCAGTACTTC,CASSLPGRTSGNQETQYF
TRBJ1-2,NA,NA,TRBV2,TGTGCCAGCACCACCGGGGCCGACTATGGCTACACCTTC,CASTTGADYGYTF
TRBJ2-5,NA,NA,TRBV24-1,TGTGCCACCAGTGATGTAGGGGCCGGGGAGACCCAGTACTTC,CATSDVGAGETQYF
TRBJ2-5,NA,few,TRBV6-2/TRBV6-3,TGTGCCAGCAGTTACGCGCACCAAGAGACCCAGTACTTC,CASSYAHQETQYF
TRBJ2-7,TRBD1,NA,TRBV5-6,TGTGCCAGCAGCCCACAGGGGGCTAGCGACGAGCAGTACTTC,CASSPQGASDEQYF
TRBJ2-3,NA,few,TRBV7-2,TGTGCCAGCAGCTTAGGCGGGGCCGGAGGCACAGATACGCAGTATTTT,CASSLGGAGGTDTQYF
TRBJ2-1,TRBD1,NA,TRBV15,TGTGCCACCAGCAGAAGGACAGGGGCGGGAGATGAGCAGTTCTTC,CATSRRTGAGDEQFF
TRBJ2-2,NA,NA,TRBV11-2,TGTGCCAGCAGCCCAGGACTGAGACTAGAGATCACCGGGGAGCTGTTTTTT,CASSPGLRLEITGELFF
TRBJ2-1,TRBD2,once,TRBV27,TGTGCCAGCAGTTTAATCGCTAGCGGGAGTTCGAATGAGCAGTTCTTC,CASSLIASGSSNEQFF
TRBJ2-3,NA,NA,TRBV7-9,TGTGCCAGCAGCTACGATCCCCCAAGCGAAAGAACCACAGATACGCAGTATTTT,CASSYDPPSERTTDTQYF
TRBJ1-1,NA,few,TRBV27,TGTGCCAGCAGTTTATCGGCAGGGGCCTTAGTTGAAGCTTTCTTT,CASSLSAGALVEAFF
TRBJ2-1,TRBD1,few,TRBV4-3,TGCGCCAGCAGCGAAGTGGGACAGGGGGTACACAATGAGCAGTTCTTC,CASSEVGQGVHNEQFF
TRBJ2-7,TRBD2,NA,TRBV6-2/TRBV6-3,TGTGCCAGCAGCTGGGGACTAGCGGCGCTCTCCTACGAGCAGTACTTC,CASSWGLAALSYEQYF
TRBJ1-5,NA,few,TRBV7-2,TGTGCCAGCAGCTTAGTTTGGGGTGGGGGCAATCAGCCCCAGCATTTT,CASSLVWGGGNQPQHF
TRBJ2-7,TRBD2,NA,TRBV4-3,TGCGCCAGCAGCCTATCTAGCGGGACTTCCTACGAGCAGTACTTC,CASSLSSGTSYEQYF
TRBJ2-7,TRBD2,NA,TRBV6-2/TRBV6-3,TGTGCCAGCAGTTACTCGACTAGCGGCCTCTCCGAGCAGTACTTC,CASSYSTSGLSEQYF
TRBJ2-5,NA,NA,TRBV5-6,TGTGCCAGCAGCCCGGGGGCGGGGTACCAAGAGACCCAGTACTTC,CASSPGAGYQETQYF